The 25 T cell receptor beta chains below all came from one sample that was sequenced in a study of T cell clonality in common variable immunodeficiency. TCRdb keeps only in-frame clones here, not all; method: immunoSEQ multiplex PCR. Observed in the sample are about 35,000 clones, none of them singletons. The sequenced sample consisted of peripheral blood mononuclear cells. Receptors were obtained from a person aged 18 to 75 in good health.

This clone has only a few counts. Germline is not matched at one junction end, which may reflect a read error. The CDR3 end is not reached by the read, which stops 3 residues before it; the germline J gene fills it in. The rearrangement links TRBV7-7 to TRBJ2-1; possible D gene TRBD2, 5 bases. Germline V lookup: CDR1 SSHAT, CDR2 FNYEAQ (reference sequence). The CDR3 is made up of 13 amino acids. CDR3 residues: CASSSSPNNEQFF. Partial CDR3 DNA: TGTGCTAGCAGCTCTAGCCCTAACAATGAG.

This clone was seen more than once but under ten times. The read is 3 residues too short to cover the CDR3 end, so that end is filled in from the germline J gene. The chain uses TRBV2 and TRBJ1-1; D gene uncertain. Germline V gene data show CDR1 as SNHLY and CDR2 as FYNNEI. This CDR3 is 14 amino acids long. V was shortened by 6 bases and J by 0 bases, with 11 bases between the two germline ends. CDR3 DNA (partial): TGTGCCAGCAGGGTTGACACTTTGAACACTGAA. Protein sequence: CASRVDTLNTE. The CDR3 reads in full as CASRVDTLNTEAFF.

This clone was seen ten or more times. The CDR3 sequence: CASSLNRDEKLFF. CDR3 bases read: TGTGCCAGCAGCCTCAACAGGGATGAAAAG. The chain couples TRBV4-2 to TRBJ2-2; TRBD1 might be the D (6 bases). Sequencing ends 3 residues short of the CDR3 end; the germline J gene provides the rest. The length of the CDR3 is 13 residues. The V gene's germline CDR1 is LGHNA and CDR2 YNFKEQ.

This clone came up many times. The sequence runs out 3 residues before the end of the CDR3; the remainder is reconstructed from the germline J gene. The V call is TRBV9, the J call TRBJ2-1; D is perhaps TRBD2 (6 bases). Germline lookup yields CDR1 SGDLS and CDR2 YYNGEE. The CDR3 spans 15 residues. Trimming pared 0 bases from V and 1 base from J, leaving 8 bases between. The covered CDR3 bases are TGTGCCAGCAGCGTAGAGAGCGGGTCCTACAATGAG. It codes for CASSVESGSYNE. The full-length CDR3 reads as CASSVESGSYNEQFF.

This clone occurred many times. From the germline J gene comes the end of the CDR3, since the read stops 3 residues before it. The rearrangement joins TRBV28 to TRBJ2-3, with 8 bases fitting TRBD2. The CDR3 runs to 15 residues. Germline trimming cut 5 bases from V and 2 bases from J; bases unmatched to any gene: 6. Per the germline V gene, CDR1 is MDHEN and CDR2 is SYDVKM. CDR3 sequence reads: CASSLGLAHTDTQYF. The CDR3 bases that were read are TGTGCCAGCAGTCTCGGACTAGCACACACAGATACG.

This clone was counted ten times or more. The observed sequence ends 3 residues before the CDR3 terminus, with the missing tail filled in from the germline J gene. This chain connects TRBV5-1 to TRBJ1-1; D might be TRBD1 (5 bases). The germline V and J ends were trimmed by 0 bases and 3 bases, with 15 bases remaining between them. CDR1 is SGHRS, CDR2 YFSETQ, per germline. CDR3 length: 16 amino acids. The CDR3 reads CASSLAPQGEDTEAFF. The CDR3 DNA, read in part, is TGCGCCAGCAGCTTGGCTCCTCAGGGTGAAGACACTGAA.

This clone was counted ten times or more. The read halts 3 residues ahead of the CDR3 end, with the missing end drawn from the germline J gene. The chain employs TRBV30 and TRBJ1-6; the match to TRBD1 covers 8 bases. Germline CDR1 GTSNPN, CDR2 SVGIG (reference sequence). The J segment lost 9 bases and the V segment lost 1 base, leaving 5 bases of the junction unmatched. The CDR3 is 14 amino acids. Incomplete CDR3 DNA: TGTGCCTGGAGTGAGGGACAGGAAGGTTCACCC. Translation: CAWSEGQEGSP. The full-length CDR3 reads as CAWSEGQEGSPLHF.

This clone was seen many times. Sequencing ends 3 residues short of the CDR3 end; the germline J gene provides the rest. V is TRBV20-1 and J is TRBJ2-3; the D gene is possibly TRBD2 (5 bases). Germline assignment: CDR1 DFQATT and CDR2 SNEGSKA (reference sequence). V was pared by 0 bases and J by 4 bases, with 17 bases between. The CDR3 sequence is 16 residues long. CDR3 amino acids: CSARDFRGSVPDTQYF. The DNA read from the CDR3 is TGCAGTGCTAGAGATTTTAGAGGGTCCGTCCCAGATACG.

This clone was seen repeatedly, ten times or more. A read error may be the cause here, since a much bigger clone is one base away. The CDR3 extends 3 residues past the end of the read, so its final part is completed from the germline J gene. This chain joins TRBV6-1 and TRBJ2-2; D may match TRBD1 or TRBD2 (5 bases each). The CDR3 is 14 residues long. Germline values: CDR1 MNHNS, CDR2 SASEGT. CDR3 in amino acids: CASSQGLGANVLFF. The CDR3 bases that were read are TGTGCCAGCAGTCAAGGACTTGGGGCCAACGTG.

This clone was counted many times. The read terminates 3 residues ahead of where the CDR3 ends, so the germline J gene completes it. The V and J genes are TRBV30 and TRBJ2-2, with 9 bases identical to TRBD1. CDR1 is GTSNPN and CDR2 is SVGIG in the germline V gene (reference sequence). The CDR3 contains 14 residues. The chain's CDR3 is CAWESGQGLEKLFF. Incomplete CDR3 DNA: TGTGCCTGGGAATCGGGACAGGGATTGGAAAAG.

This clone showed up many times. Read coverage stops 3 residues before the CDR3 terminus; the germline J gene supplies the remainder. The chain uses TRBV5-1 and TRBJ1-3; the match to TRBD1 covers 8 bases. The V gene end was trimmed by 3 bases and the J gene end by 4 bases; junction bases not matched to a gene: 6. CDR1 and CDR2 (germline): SGHRS, YFSETQ. This CDR3 has 15 amino acids. The DNA read from the CDR3 is TGCGCCAGCAGCTCCCAGGGGGCTGGCGGAAACACC. As protein: CASSSQGAGGNT. The whole CDR3 sequence is CASSSQGAGGNTIYF.

The table lists this clone with many counts. The sequence runs out 3 residues before the end of the CDR3; the remainder is reconstructed from the germline J gene. The rearrangement joins TRBV20-1 to TRBJ2-3; TRBD2 matches 7 bases. V was clipped by 0 bases and J by 3 bases; unmatched bases: 6. The CDR3 has 15 amino acids. Germline values: CDR1 DFQATT, CDR2 SNEGSKA (reference sequence). The DNA read from the CDR3 is TGCAGTGCTAGAGAACTCGCGGGAGAGACAGATACG. Its protein is CSARELAGETDT. The entire CDR3 sequence reads CSARELAGETDTQYF.

This clone was found many times. CDR3: CASSVGVATNEKLFF. CDR3 DNA (partial): TGTGCCAGCAGTGTCGGTGTTGCAACTAATGAAAAA. The chain is built from TRBV6-1 and TRBJ1-4; D ambiguous. The CDR3 end lies 3 residues beyond the end of the read and is filled in from the germline J gene. Trimming removed 4 bases at V and 0 bases at J, with 9 bases between. Germline values: CDR1 MNHNS, CDR2 SASEGT. The CDR3 totals 15 residues.

In its sample, this clone was seen many times. The CDR3 end falls 3 residues outside the read, so it is completed with the germline J gene. The rearrangement links TRBV7-3 to TRBJ2-5; D unclear. CDR3 length: 13 amino acids. Per germline, CDR1 SGHTA and CDR2 FQGTGA. With 5 bases removed from V and 5 bases from J, the gap between germline ends came to 12 bases. The part of the CDR3 DNA that was read is TGTGCCAGCAGCCTACCGCCCTTGGAGACC. Translation: CASSLPPLET. The CDR3 as a whole reads CASSLPPLETQYF.

This clone has ten or more counts. The read comes to an end 3 residues before the CDR3 does, leaving the germline J gene to fill in the end. J is TRBJ1-2 and V is TRBV30; D is undetermined. The CDR3 consists of 11 residues. Germline loops: CDR1 GTSNPN, CDR2 SVGIG (reference sequence). CDR3 sequence reads: CAWSAPRGYTF. CDR3 bases read: TGTGCCTGGAGTGCCCCTAGGGGC.

On this clone: The read gets to within 3 residues of the CDR3 end, and the germline J gene fills in the rest. V usage is TRBV29-1 and J usage is TRBJ2-1, with 9 bases lining up with TRBD1. CDR3 length equals 14 residues. J lost 7 bases, V lost 6 bases, and 10 bases had no gene match. Germline V CDR1 and CDR2: SQVTM, ANQGSEA. CDR3 region: CSVATGGAANEQFF. CDR3 bases read: TGCAGCGTGGCCACAGGGGGCGCAGCGAATGAG.

This clone was recorded many times. The read finishes 3 residues shy of the CDR3 end, and the germline J gene is used to complete it. The chain uses TRBV20-1 and TRBJ1-6; TRBD1 aligns across 8 bases. The CDR3 spans 14 residues. Trimming removed 0 bases from V and 8 bases from J; junction bases left unmatched: 3. Per the germline V gene, CDR1 is DFQATT and CDR2 is SNEGSKA (reference sequence). CDR3 sequence reads: CSARERTGYSPLHF. The CDR3 bases that were read are TGCAGTGCTAGAGAGAGGACAGGGTATTCACCC.

This clone was detected ten times or more. The CDR3 is cut off 3 residues early in the read; its end comes from the germline J gene. The chain has TRBV30 and TRBJ1-4; D remains unclear. Per germline, CDR1 GTSNPN and CDR2 SVGIG (reference sequence). The V and J ends lost 8 bases and 5 bases respectively, with 9 bases between them. This CDR3 is built from 11 residues. CDR3 protein: CAAGRNEKLFF. The CDR3 bases that were read are TGTGCCGCAGGTCGGAATGAAAAA.

This clone was counted ten times or more. The CDR3 end falls 3 residues outside the read, so it is completed with the germline J gene. The rearrangement uses TRBV5-8 and TRBJ1-5; TRBD1 might be the D (5 bases). Germline assignment: CDR1 SGHTS and CDR2 YDEGEE. Trimming removed 3 bases from V and 7 bases from J, with 17 bases in between. CDR3 length: 15 residues. The sequenced part of the CDR3 DNA is TGTGCCAGCAGCTCCCCGGGGGTTGGGGGGCAGCCC. Amino acids: CASSSPGVGGQP. Given in full, the CDR3 is CASSSPGVGGQPQHF.

Ten or more counts support this clone. The CDR3 loop reads CAWSVQSAIYGYTF. CDR3 DNA (partial): TGTGCCTGGAGTGTACAGTCGGCGATCTATGGC. This chain connects TRBV30 to TRBJ1-2; D gene unclear. From the germline J gene comes the end of the CDR3, since the read stops 3 residues before it. The V gene's germline CDR1 is GTSNPN and CDR2 SVGIG (reference sequence). Between the trimmed V and J ends, which lost 0 bases and 4 bases, there was a span of 12 bases. This CDR3 is 14 amino acids long.

As concerns this clone: Coverage ceases 3 residues before the CDR3 finishes, and the germline J gene fills in the end. The rearrangement joins TRBV7-2 to TRBJ1-2; D remains unclear. CDR3 length: 14 residues. The V gene's germline CDR1 is SGHTA and CDR2 FQGNSA. The CDR3 region is CASSHWKSTDTYTF. The CDR3 DNA, read in part, is TGTGCCAGCAGCCACTGGAAGAGCACAGATACC.

This clone was observed many times. The sequenced fragment ends 3 residues before the CDR3 boundary, so the rest is inferred from the germline J gene. The chain uses TRBV5-1 and TRBJ1-1; TRBD1 matches at 9 bases. Germline values: CDR1 SGHRS, CDR2 YFSETQ. The CDR3 is 15 residues long. The sequenced part of the CDR3 DNA is TGCGCCAGCAGCTTGGATACAGGGGGCGCAGGGGGG. Translated: CASSLDTGGAGG. The CDR3 in full is CASSLDTGGAGGAFF.

In its sample, this clone was seen a few times. Read sequence stops 3 residues before the CDR3 end, and the germline J gene provides the missing end. The chain carries TRBV7-8 and TRBJ1-3; D not resolved. Per the germline V gene, CDR1 is SGHVS and CDR2 is FQNEAQ. V dropped 5 bases and J dropped 4 bases, with 15 bases sitting between them. The CDR3 has 15 residues. This chain's CDR3 is CASSPYPKPGNTIYF. The CDR3 DNA, read in part, is TGTGCCAGCAGCCCATACCCCAAGCCGGGAAACACC.

This clone has ten or more counts. The read gets to within 3 residues of the CDR3 end, and the germline J gene fills in the rest. The genes are TRBV7-6 and TRBJ2-2; TRBD1 aligns across 8 bases. V was pared by 2 bases and J by 0 bases, with 2 bases of the junction left unmatched. The CDR3 has 16 amino acids. The V gene's germline CDR1 is SGHVS and CDR2 FNYEAQ. CDR3 DNA, as far as it was read: TGTGCCAGCAGCTTACGGACAGGGACGAACACCGGGGAG. As protein: CASSLRTGTNTGE. The complete CDR3 reads CASSLRTGTNTGELFF.

This clone was recorded at least ten times. The read comes to an end 3 residues before the CDR3 does, leaving the germline J gene to fill in the end. The J gene is TRBJ1-1, the V gene TRBV18; D is perhaps TRBD1 (6 bases). The CDR3 is made up of 14 amino acids. Germline V gene lookup returns CDR1 KGHSH and CDR2 LQKENI. The CDR3 bases that were read are TGTGCCAGCTCACCACCGAGGTCGCAGGGGCGA. Encoded protein: CASSPPRSQGR. The CDR3 as a whole reads CASSPPRSQGRAFF.